The source of this T cell receptor beta chain is a study of blood T cell repertoires in COVID-19. About the research overall: Donors in the United States, Italy and Spain gave samples during acute or convalescent COVID-19. Nucleic acid was either cDNA or gDNA, and it came from T cells, B-cell-depleted T cells, or PBMCs.

The CDR3 runs to 15 residues. Trimming at V came to 11 bases and at J to 0 bases, leaving 5 bases not matched to a gene. CDR1 is SEHNR and CDR2 is FQNEAQ in the germline V gene (reference sequence). Original processing methods: Reference gene primers were amplified, and this amplification served to estimate nucleated cell counts. The protocol was immunoSEQ multiplex PCR, while the TCRdb copy is restricted to in-frame clones and leaves out a portion. From that table come the V and J calls and clone size; the DNA was used to work out D and trimming. The sample contains approximately 100,000 clones, around 90% of which appear only once. In Seattle, patients joined the study during active infection and were tracked longitudinally.

Sample: peripheral blood. The clonotype comes from a human donor with COVID-19, enrolled during active disease. The donor label of this sample is uncertain. The chain employs TRBV7-9 and TRBJ2-6; 9 bases fit TRBD1. For the CDR3, the DNA is TGTGCCGCGACAGGGGGGACCTCTGGGGCCAACGTCCTGACTTTC. This translates into CAATGGTSGANVLTF.